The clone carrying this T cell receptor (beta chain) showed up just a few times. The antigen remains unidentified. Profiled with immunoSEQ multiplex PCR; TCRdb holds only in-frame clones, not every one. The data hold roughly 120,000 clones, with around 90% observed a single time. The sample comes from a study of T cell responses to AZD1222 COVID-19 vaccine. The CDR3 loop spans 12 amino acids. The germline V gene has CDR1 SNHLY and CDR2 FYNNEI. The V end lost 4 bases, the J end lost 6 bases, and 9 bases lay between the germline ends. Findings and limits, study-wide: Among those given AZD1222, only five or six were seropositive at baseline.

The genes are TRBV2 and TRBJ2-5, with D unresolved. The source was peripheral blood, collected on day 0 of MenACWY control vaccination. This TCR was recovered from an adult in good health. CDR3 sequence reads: CASSAGKKTQYF. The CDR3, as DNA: TGTGCCAGCAGTGCCGGAAAGAAGACCCAGTACTTC.